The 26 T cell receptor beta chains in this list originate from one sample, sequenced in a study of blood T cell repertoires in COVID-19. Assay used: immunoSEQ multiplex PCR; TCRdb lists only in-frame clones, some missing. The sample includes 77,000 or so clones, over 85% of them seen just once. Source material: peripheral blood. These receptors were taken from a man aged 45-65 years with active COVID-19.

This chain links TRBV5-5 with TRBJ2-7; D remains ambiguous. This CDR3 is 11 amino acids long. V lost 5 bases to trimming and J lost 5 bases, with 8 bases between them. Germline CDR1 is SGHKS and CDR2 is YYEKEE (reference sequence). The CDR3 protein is CASSYKDEQYF. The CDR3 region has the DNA TGTGCCAGCAGTTACAAAGACGAGCAGTACTTC. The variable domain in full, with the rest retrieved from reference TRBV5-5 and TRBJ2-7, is DAGVTQSPTHLIKTRGQQVTLRCSPISGHKSVSWYQQVLGQGPQFIFQYYEKEERGRGNFPDRFSARQFPNYSSELNVNALLLGDSALYLCASSYKDEQYFGPGTRLTVT.

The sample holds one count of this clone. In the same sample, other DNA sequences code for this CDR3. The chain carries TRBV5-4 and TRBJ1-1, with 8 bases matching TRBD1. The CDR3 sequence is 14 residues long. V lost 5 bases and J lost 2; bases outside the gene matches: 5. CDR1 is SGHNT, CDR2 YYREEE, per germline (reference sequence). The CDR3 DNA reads TGTGCCAGCAGGGCGGACAGGGCTAACACTGAAGCTTTCTTT. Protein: CASRADRANTEAFF.

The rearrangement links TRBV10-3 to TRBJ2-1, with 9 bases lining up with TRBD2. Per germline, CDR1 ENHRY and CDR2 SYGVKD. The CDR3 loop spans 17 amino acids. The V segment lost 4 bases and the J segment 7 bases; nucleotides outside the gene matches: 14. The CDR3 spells CAISGTPLREGGNEQFF. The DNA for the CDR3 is TGTGCCATCAGTGGGACACCCCTGCGGGAGGGCGGGAATGAGCAGTTCTTC.

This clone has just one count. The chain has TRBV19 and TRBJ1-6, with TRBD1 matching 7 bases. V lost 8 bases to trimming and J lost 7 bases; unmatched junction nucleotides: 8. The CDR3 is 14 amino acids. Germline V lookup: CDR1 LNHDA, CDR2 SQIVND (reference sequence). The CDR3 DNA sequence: TGTGCCAGTCGTGTGGGGACAGAAAATTCACCCCTCCACTTT. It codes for CASRVGTENSPLHF.

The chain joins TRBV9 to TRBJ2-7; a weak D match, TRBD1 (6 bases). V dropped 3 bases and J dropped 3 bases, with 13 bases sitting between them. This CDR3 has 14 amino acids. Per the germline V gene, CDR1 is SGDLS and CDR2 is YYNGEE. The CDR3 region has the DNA TGTGCCAGCAGCGCCAGATTGGACAGCTACGAGCAGTACTTC. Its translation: CASSARLDSYEQYF.

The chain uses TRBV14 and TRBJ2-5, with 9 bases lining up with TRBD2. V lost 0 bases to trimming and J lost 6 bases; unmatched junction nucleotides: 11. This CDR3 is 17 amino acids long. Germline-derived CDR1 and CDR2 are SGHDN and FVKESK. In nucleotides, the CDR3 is TGTGCCAGCAGCCAAGACCCTAGCGGGACTGCGACGAAGACCCAGTACTTC. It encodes CASSQDPSGTATKTQYF.

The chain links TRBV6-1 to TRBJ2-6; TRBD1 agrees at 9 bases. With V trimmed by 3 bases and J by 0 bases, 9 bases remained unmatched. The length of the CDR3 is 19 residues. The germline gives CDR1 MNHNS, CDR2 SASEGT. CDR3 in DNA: TGTGCCAGCAGTGATTCCGGGACAGGGTTCAGCTCTGGGGCCAACGTCCTGACTTTC. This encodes CASSDSGTGFSSGANVLTF.

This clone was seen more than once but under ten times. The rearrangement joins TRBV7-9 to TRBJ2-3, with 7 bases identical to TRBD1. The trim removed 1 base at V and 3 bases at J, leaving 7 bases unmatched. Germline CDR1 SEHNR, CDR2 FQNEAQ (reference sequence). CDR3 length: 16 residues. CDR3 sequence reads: CASSLDRGLVTDTQYF. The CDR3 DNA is TGTGCCAGCAGCTTAGACAGGGGCCTCGTAACAGATACGCAGTATTTT.

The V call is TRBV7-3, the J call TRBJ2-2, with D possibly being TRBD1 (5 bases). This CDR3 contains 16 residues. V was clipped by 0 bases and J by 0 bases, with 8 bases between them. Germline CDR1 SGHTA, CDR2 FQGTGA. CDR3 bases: TGTGCCAGCAGCTTAACATCCAGGGCGAACACCGGGGAGCTGTTTTTT. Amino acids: CASSLTSRANTGELFF. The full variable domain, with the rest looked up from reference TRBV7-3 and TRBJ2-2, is GAGVSQTPSNKVTEKGKYVELRCDPISGHTALYWYRQSLGQGPEFLIYFQGTGAADDSGLPNDRFFAVRPEGSVSTLKIQRTERGDSAVYLCASSLTSRANTGELFFGEGSRLTVL.

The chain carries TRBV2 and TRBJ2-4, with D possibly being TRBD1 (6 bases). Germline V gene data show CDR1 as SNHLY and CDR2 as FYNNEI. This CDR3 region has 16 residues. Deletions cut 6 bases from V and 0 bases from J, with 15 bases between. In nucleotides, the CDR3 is TGTGCCAGCAGGTCCGGGACAAACCTAGCCAAAAACATTCAGTACTTC. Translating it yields CASRSGTNLAKNIQYF.

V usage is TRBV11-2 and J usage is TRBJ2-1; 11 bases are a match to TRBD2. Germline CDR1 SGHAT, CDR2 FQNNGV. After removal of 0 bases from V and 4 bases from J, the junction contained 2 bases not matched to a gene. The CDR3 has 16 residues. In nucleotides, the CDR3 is TGTGCCAGCAGCTTAGAATCTAGCGGGAGGTACAATGAGCAGTTCTTC. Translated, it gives CASSLESSGRYNEQFF.

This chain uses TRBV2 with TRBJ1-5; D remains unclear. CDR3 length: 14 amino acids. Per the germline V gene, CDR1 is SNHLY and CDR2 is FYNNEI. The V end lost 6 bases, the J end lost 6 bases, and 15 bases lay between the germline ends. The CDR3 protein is CASSGETPAQPQHF. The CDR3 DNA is TGTGCCAGCAGCGGGGAGACACCCGCTCAGCCCCAGCATTTT.

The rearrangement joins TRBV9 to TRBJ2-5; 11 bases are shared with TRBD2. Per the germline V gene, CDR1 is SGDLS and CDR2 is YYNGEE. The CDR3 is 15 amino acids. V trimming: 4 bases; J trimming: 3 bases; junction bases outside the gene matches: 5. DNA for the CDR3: TGTGCCAGCAGCACGGGGACTAGCGGTAAAGAGACCCAGTACTTC. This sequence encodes CASSTGTSGKETQYF.

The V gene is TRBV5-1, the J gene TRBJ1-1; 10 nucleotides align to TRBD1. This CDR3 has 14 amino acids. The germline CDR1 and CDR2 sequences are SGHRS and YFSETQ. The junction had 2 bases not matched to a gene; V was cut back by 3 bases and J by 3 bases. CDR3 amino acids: CASSSGTGDTEAFF. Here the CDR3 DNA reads TGCGCCAGCAGCTCCGGGACAGGGGACACTGAAGCTTTCTTT.

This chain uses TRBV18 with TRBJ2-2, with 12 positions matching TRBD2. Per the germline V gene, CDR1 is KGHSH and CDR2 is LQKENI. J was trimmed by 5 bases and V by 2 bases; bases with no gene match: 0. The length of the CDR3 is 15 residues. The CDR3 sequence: CASSPGLAGTGELFF. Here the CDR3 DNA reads TGTGCCAGCTCACCAGGACTAGCGGGAACCGGGGAGCTGTTTTTT.

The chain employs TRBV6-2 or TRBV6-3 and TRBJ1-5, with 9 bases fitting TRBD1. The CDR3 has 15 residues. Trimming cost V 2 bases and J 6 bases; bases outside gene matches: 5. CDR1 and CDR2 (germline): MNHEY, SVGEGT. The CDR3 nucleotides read TGTGCCAGCAGTTACCCGGGACAGGGTCGTCAGCCCCAGCATTTT. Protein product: CASSYPGQGRQPQHF.

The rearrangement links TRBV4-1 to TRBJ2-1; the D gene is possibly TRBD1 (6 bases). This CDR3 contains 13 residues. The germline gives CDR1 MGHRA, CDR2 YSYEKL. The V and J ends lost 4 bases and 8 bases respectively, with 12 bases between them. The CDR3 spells CASSRTGFDEQFF. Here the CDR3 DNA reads TGCGCCAGCAGCCGTACAGGGTTCGATGAGCAGTTCTTC.

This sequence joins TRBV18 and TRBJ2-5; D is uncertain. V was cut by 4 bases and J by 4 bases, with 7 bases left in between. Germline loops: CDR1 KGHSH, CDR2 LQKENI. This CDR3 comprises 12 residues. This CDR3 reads CASSQSRETQYF. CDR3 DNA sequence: TGTGCCAGCTCACAAAGTAGAGAGACCCAGTACTTC. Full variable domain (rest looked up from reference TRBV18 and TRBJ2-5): NAGVMQNPRHLVRRRGQEARLRCSPMKGHSHVYWYRQLPEEGLKFMVYLQKENIIDESGMPKERFSAEFPKEGPSILRIQQVVRGDSAAYFCASSQSRETQYFGPGTRLLVL.

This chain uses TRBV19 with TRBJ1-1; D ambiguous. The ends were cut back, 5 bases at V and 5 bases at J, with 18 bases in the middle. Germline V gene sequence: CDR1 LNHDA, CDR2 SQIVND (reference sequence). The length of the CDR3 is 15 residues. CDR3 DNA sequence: TGTGCCAGTAGTGCTCGGGTCTACGGAGGGACTGAAGCTTTCTTT. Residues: CASSARVYGGTEAFF.

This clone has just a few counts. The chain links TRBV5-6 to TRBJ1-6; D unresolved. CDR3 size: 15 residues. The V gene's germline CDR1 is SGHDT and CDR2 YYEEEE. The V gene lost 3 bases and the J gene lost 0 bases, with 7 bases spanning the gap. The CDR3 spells CASSSVGSYNSPLHF. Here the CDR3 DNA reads TGTGCCAGCAGCTCGGTCGGCTCCTATAATTCACCCCTCCACTTT. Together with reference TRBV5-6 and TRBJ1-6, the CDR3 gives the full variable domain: DAGVTQSPTHLIKTRGQQVTLRCSPKSGHDTVSWYQQALGQGPQFIFQYYEEEERQRGNFPDRFSGHQFPNYSSELNVNALLLGDSALYLCASSSVGSYNSPLHFGNGTRLTVT.

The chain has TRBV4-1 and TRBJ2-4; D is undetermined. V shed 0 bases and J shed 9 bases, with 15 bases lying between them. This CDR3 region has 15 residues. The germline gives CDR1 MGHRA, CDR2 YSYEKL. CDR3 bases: TGCGCCAGCAGCCAAGATAAGTCAGTTCGAGGCATTCAGTACTTC. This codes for CASSQDKSVRGIQYF.

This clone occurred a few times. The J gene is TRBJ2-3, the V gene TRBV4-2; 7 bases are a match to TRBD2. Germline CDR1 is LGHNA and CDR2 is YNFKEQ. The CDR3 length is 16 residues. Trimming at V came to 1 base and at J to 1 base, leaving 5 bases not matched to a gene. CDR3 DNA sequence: TGTGCCAGCAGCCAAGGGGAGGGTAGCGGCACAGATACGCAGTATTTT. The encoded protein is CASSQGEGSGTDTQYF.

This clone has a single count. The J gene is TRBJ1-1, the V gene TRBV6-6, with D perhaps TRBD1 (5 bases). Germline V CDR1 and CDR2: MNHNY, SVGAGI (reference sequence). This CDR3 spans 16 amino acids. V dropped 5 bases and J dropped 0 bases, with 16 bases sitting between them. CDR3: CASSAPRRGLNTEAFF. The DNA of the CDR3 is TGTGCCAGCAGTGCGCCCCGGAGGGGACTGAACACTGAAGCTTTCTTT.

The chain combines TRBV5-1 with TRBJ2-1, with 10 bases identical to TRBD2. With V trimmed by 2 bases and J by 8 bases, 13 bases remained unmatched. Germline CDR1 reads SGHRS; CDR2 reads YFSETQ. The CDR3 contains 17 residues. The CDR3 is CASSFRRTSGIWYEQFF. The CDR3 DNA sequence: TGCGCCAGCAGCTTTCGTCGCACTAGCGGGATATGGTATGAGCAGTTCTTC.

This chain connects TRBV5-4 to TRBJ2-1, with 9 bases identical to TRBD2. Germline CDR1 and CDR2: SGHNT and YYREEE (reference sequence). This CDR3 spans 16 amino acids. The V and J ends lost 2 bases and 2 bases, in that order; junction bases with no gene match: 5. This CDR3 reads CASSFRAGGTYNEQFF. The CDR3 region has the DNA TGTGCCAGCAGCTTCCGGGCGGGGGGGACCTACAATGAGCAGTTCTTC.

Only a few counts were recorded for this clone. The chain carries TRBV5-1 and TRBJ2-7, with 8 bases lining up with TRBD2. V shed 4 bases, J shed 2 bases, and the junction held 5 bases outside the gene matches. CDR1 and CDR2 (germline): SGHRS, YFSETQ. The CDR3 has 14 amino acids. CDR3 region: CASSRSGAAYEQYF. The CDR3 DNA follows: TGCGCCAGCAGCCGTAGCGGGGCAGCCTACGAGCAGTACTTC. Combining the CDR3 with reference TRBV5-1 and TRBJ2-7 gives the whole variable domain KAGVTQTPRYLIKTRGQQVTLSCSPISGHRSVSWYQQTPGQGLQFLFEYFSETQRNKGNFPGRFSGRQFSNSRSEMNVSTLELGDSALYLCASSRSGAAYEQYFGPGTRLTVT.